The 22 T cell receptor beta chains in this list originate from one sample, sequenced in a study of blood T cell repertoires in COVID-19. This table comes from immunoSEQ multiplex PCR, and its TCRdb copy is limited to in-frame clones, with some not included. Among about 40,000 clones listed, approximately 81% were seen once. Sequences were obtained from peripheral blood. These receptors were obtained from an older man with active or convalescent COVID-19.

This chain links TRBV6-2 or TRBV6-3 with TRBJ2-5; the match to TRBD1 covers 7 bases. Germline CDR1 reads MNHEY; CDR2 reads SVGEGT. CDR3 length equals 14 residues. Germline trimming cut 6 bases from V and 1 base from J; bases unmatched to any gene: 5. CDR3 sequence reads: CASSLPGGQETQYF. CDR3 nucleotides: TGTGCCAGCAGCCTTCCAGGGGGCCAAGAGACCCAGTACTTC.

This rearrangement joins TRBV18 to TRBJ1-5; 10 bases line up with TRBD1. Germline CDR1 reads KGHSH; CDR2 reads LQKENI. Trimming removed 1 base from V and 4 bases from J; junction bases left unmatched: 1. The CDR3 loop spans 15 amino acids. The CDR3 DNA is TGTGCCAGCTCACCACTGGGACAGGGGAATCAGCCCCAGCATTTT. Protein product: CASSPLGQGNQPQHF.

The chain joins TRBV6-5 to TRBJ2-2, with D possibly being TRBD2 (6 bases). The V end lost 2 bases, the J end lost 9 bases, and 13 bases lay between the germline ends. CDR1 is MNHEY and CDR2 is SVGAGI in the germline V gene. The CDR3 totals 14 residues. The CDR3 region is CASSYNFGGRELFF. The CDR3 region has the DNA TGTGCCAGCAGTTACAATTTCGGAGGGCGGGAGCTGTTTTTT.

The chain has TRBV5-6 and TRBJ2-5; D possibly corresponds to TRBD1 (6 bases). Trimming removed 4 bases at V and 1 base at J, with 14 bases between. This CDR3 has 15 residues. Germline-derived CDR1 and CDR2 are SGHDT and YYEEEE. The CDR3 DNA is TGTGCCAGCAGCGCGTACAGGGTTTTCCAAGAGACCCAGTACTTC. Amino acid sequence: CASSAYRVFQETQYF. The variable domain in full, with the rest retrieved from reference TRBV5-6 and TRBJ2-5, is DAGVTQSPTHLIKTRGQQVTLRCSPKSGHDTVSWYQQALGQGPQFIFQYYEEEERQRGNFPDRFSGHQFPNYSSELNVNALLLGDSALYLCASSAYRVFQETQYFGPGTRLLVL.

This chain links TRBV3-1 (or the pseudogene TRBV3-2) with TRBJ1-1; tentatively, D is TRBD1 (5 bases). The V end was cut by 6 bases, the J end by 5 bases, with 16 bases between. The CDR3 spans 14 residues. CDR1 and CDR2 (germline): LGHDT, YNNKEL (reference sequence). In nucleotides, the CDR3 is TGTGCCAGCAGTCAGTACCAGGGTAAGACTGAAGCTTTCTTT. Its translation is CASSQYQGKTEAFF.

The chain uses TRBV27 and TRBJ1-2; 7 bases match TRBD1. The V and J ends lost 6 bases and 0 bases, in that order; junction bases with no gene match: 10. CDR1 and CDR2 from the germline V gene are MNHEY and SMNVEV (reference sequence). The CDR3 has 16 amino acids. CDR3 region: CASSPTGDRPNYGYTF. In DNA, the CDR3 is TGTGCCAGCAGCCCTACGGGGGACAGACCTAACTATGGCTACACCTTC.

The CDR3 bases are TGTGCCAGCAGTTTTCGTCAGGAACAGCCCCAGCATTTT. This encodes CASSFRQEQPQHF. This rearrangement joins TRBV12-3 or TRBV12-4 to TRBJ1-5, with D uncertain. The CDR3 runs 13 residues. V lost 3 bases and J lost 7, with 10 bases in between.

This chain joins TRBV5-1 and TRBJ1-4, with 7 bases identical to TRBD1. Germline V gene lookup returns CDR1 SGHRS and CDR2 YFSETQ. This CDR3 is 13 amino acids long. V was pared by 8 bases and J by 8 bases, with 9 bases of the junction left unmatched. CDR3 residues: CASSDRVGEKLFF. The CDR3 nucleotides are TGCGCCAGTTCAGACAGGGTGGGCGAAAAACTGTTTTTT. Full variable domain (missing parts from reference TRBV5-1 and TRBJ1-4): KAGVTQTPRYLIKTRGQQVTLSCSPISGHRSVSWYQQTPGQGLQFLFEYFSETQRNKGNFPGRFSGRQFSNSRSEMNVSTLELGDSALYLCASSDRVGEKLFFGSGTQLSVL.

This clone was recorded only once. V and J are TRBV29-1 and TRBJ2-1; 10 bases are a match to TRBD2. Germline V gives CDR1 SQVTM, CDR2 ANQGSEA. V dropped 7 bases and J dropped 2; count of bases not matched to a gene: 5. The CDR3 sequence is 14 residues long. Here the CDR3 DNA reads TGCAGCGCAAGACTAGCGGGCACCTACAATGAGCAGTTCTTC. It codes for CSARLAGTYNEQFF.

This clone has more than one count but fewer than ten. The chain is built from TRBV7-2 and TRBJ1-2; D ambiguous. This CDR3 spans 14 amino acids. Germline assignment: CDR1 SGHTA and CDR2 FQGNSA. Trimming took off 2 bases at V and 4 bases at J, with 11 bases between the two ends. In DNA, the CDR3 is TGTGCCAGCAGCTTATATCTAGGCACCTATGGCTACACCTTC. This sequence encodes CASSLYLGTYGYTF.

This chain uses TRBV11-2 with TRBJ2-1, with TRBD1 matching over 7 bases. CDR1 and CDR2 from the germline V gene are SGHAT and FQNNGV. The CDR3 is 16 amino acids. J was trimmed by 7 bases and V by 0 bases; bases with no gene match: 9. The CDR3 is CASSLEQGFNLNEQFF. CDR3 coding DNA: TGTGCCAGCAGCTTAGAACAGGGGTTTAATTTGAATGAGCAGTTCTTC.

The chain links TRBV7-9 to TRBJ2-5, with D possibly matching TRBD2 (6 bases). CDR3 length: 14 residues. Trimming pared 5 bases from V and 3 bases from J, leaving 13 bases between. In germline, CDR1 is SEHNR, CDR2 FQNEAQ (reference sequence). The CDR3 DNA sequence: TGTGCCAGCAGCATCCCGGAGCGGGAAGAGACCCAGTACTTC. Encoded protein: CASSIPEREETQYF.

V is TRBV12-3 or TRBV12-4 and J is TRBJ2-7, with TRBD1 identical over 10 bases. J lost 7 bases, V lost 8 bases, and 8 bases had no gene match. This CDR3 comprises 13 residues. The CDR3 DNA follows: TGTGCCAGCGGAGACAGGGGGCGCTGGGAGCAGTACTTC. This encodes CASGDRGRWEQYF.

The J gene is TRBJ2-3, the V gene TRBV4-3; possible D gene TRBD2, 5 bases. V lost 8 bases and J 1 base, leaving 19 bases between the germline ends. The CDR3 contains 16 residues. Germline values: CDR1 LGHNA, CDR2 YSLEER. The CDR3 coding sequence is TGCGCCAGCGCTTCCCGAGCGGATAGCGGCACAGATACGCAGTATTTT. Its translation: CASASRADSGTDTQYF.

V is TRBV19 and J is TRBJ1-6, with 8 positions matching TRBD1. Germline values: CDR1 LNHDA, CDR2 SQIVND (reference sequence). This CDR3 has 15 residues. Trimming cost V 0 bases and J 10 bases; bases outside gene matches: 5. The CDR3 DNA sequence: TGTGCCAGTAGTATAGACCAGGGGGCACGGTCACCCCTCCACTTT. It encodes CASSIDQGARSPLHF.

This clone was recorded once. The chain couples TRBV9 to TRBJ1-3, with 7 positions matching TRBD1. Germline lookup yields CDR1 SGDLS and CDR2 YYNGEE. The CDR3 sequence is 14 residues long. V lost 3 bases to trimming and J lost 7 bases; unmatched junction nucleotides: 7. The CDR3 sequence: CASSARQGRNTIYF. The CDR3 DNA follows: TGTGCCAGCAGCGCCCGACAGGGCCGGAACACCATATATTTT.

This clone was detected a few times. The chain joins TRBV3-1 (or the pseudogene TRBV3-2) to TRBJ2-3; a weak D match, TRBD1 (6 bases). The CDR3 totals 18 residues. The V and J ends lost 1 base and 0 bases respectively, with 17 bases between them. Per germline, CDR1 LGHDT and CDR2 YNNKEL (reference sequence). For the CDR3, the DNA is TGTGCCAGCAGCCAAGCTAAAACAGGGCTCCCAAGCACAGATACGCAGTATTTT. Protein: CASSQAKTGLPSTDTQYF.

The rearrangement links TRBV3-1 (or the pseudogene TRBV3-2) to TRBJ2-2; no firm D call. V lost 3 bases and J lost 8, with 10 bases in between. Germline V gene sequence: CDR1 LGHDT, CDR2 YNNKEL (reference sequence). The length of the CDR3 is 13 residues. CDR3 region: CASSHRGMGELFF. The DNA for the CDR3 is TGTGCCAGCAGCCATAGAGGCATGGGGGAGCTGTTTTTT.

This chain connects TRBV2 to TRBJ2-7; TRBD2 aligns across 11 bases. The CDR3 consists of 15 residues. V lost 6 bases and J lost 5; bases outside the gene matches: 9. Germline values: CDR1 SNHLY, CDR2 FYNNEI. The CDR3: CASSILAGGPDEQYF. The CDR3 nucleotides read TGTGCCAGCAGCATATTAGCGGGGGGGCCTGACGAGCAGTACTTC.

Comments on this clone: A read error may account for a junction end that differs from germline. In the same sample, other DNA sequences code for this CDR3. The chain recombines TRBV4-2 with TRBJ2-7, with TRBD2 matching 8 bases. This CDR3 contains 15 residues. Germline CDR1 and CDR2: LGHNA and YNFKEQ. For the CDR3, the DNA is TGTGCCAGCAGCCAAGACCTCGGACTAGCCTACGAGCAATACTTC. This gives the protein CASSQDLGLAYEQYF.

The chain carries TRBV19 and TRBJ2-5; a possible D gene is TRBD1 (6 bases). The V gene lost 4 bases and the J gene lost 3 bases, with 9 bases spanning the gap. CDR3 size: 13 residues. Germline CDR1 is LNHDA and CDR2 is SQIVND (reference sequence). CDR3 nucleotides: TGTGCCAGTAGTACTAACAGGGAAGAGACCCAGTACTTC. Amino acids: CASSTNREETQYF.

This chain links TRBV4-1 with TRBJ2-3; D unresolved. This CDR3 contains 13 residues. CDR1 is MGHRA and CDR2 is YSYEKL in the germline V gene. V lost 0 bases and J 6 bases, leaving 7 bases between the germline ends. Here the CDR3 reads CASSQDSRDTQYF. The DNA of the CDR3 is TGCGCCAGCAGCCAAGACTCGCGGGATACGCAGTATTTT.